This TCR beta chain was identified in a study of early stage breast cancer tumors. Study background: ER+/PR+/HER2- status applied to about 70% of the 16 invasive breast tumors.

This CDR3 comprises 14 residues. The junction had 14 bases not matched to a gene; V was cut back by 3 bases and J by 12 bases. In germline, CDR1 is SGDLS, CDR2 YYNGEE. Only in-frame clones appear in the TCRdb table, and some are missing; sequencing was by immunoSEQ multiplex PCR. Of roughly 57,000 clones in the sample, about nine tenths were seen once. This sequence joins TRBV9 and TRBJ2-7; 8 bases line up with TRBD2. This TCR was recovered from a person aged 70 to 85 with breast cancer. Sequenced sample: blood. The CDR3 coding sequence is TGTGCCAGCAGCGGACCCTTCTCGGGGGGGAGTATGTACTTC. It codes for CASSGPFSGGSMYF.